This is a list of T cell receptor beta chains from one sample in a study of OX40 agonist ivuxolimab in advanced cancers. Sequenced by immunoSEQ multiplex PCR; TCRdb stores in-frame clones only, minus some. The data show roughly 6,300 clones, about three quarters seen once. The sample in question was CD4+ or CD8+ T cells sorted from blood, obtained in a trial of the OX40 agonist ivuxolimab. These receptor sequences come from an adult with an advanced solid tumor such as melanoma, head and neck, liver or kidney cancer. The CDR3 runs from the conserved cysteine through the conserved F or W. The D gene is left open where the match is weak. Clone sizes are given selectively: once, few, many, or a class where the clone is expanded.

TRBD1,TRBV7-3,TRBJ2-2,.,CASSPRTGANTGELFF,TGTGCCAGCAGCCCGCGGACAGGGGCCAACACCGGGGAGCTGTTTTTT
.,TRBV11-2,TRBJ2-3,.,CASTYQGPTDTQYF,TGTGCCAGCACGTACCAGGGGCCGACAGATACGCAGTATTTT
TRBD2,TRBV5-1,TRBJ2-7,.,CASSLGGGRAGGGYEQYF,TGCGCCAGCAGCTTGGGGGGGGGCCGGGCGGGAGGTGGCTACGAGCAGTACTTC
.,TRBV7-9,TRBJ1-5,.,CASSFTGTGNQPQHF,TGTGCCAGCAGCTTCACAGGGACGGGCAATCAGCCCCAGCATTTT
.,TRBV11-2,TRBJ1-1,.,CASSLFAGGTEAFF,TGTGCCAGCAGCTTATTTGCTGGAGGCACTGAAGCTTTCTTT
TRBD1,TRBV6-5,TRBJ2-1,.,CATQVGASGGEQFF,TGTGCCACCCAAGTGGGGGCCTCAGGGGGTGAGCAGTTCTTC
TRBD1,TRBV5-5,TRBJ2-7,once,CASSPGQGAAFEQYF,TGTGCCAGCAGCCCGGGACAGGGGGCTGCTTTCGAGCAGTACTTC
TRBD1,TRBV7-9,TRBJ2-5,.,CASSFLDRDQETQYF,TGTGCCAGCAGCTTTTTGGACAGGGACCAAGAGACCCAGTACTTC
.,TRBV2,TRBJ2-1,.,CASSEGGGVAYNEQFF,TGTGCCAGCAGTGAAGGGGGCGGGGTGGCCTACAATGAGCAGTTCTTC
.,TRBV5-1,TRBJ1-1,.,CASSLTVNTEAFF,TGCGCCAGCAGCCTTACTGTGAACACTGAAGCTTTCTTT
.,TRBV19,TRBJ2-1,.,CASSPMGSSYNEQFF,TGTGCCAGTAGCCCCATGGGGAGCTCCTACAATGAGCAGTTCTTC
.,TRBV5-4,TRBJ1-1,.,CASSYEPGNTEAFF,TGTGCCAGCAGCTATGAACCCGGGAACACTGAAGCTTTCTTT
.,TRBV4-1,TRBJ1-3,.,CASSQGRNSGNTIYF,TGCGCCAGCAGCCAAGGACGGAACTCTGGAAACACCATATATTTT
TRBD1,TRBV5-8,TRBJ2-5,.,CASSHGTGRRETQYF,TGTGCCAGCAGCCACGGGACAGGTCGGAGAGAGACCCAGTACTTC
TRBD1,TRBV15,TRBJ2-1,.,CATSRDRDSYNEQFF,TGTGCCACCAGCAGGGACAGGGACTCCTACAATGAGCAGTTCTTC
TRBD1,TRBV27,TRBJ2-7,.,CASSLFRDSYEQYF,TGTGCCAGCAGTTTATTTCGGGACAGCTACGAGCAGTACTTC
.,TRBV5-1,TRBJ1-5,medium-sized,CASSWTPTQPQHF,TGCGCCAGCAGCTGGACACCTACGCAGCCCCAGCATTTT
TRBD2,TRBV13,TRBJ2-1,.,CASSHGGGPSYNEQFF,TGTGCCAGCAGCCATGGCGGGGGGCCCTCCTACAATGAGCAGTTCTTC
.,TRBV19,TRBJ1-5,few,CASSTDYSNQPQHF,TGTGCCAGTAGTACTGATTATAGCAATCAGCCCCAGCATTTT
.,TRBV28,TRBJ2-3,.,CASTHGTSSTDTQYF,TGTGCCAGCACTCACGGGACATCTAGCACAGATACGCAGTATTTT
TRBD1,TRBV7-9,TRBJ1-5,.,CASSAGQGSQPQHF,TGTGCCAGCAGCGCGGGACAGGGTAGTCAGCCCCAGCATTTT
TRBD2,TRBV10-3,TRBJ2-1,.,CAISDTLAGETYNEQFF,TGTGCCATCAGTGATACTCTAGCGGGGGAGACCTACAATGAGCAGTTCTTC
.,TRBV30,TRBJ1-1,.,CAWDPGTGNTEAFF,TGTGCCTGGGACCCCGGGACGGGGAACACTGAAGCTTTCTTT
.,TRBV21-1,TRBJ1-1,.,CASSKWPGRGHTEGTEAFF,TGTGCCAGCAGCAAATGGCCTGGGCGGGGGCACACGGAGGGCACTGAAGCTTTCTTT
.,TRBV19,TRBJ2-1,.,CASSMALSSYNEQFF,TGTGCCAGTAGTATGGCCTTGAGCTCCTACAATGAGCAGTTCTTC
TRBD2,TRBV27,TRBJ2-2,.,CASGFRLAGPEHRGAVF,TGTGCCAGCGGTTTTCGACTAGCGGGTCCCGAACACCGGGGAGCTGTTTTT
.,TRBV7-2,TRBJ2-7,hyperexpanded,CASSNSIDSYEQYF,TGTGCCAGCAGTAATAGTATAGATTCCTACGAGCAGTACTTC
TRBD1,TRBV6-5,TRBJ1-5,.,CASSPGGVQPQHF,TGTGCCAGCAGCCCAGGGGGCGTACAGCCCCAGCATTTT
.,TRBV5-4,TRBJ1-2,.,CASSPNLGGGGGYTF,TGTGCCAGCAGTCCAAACCTGGGAGGAGGCGGTGGCTACACCTTC
.,TRBV7-2,TRBJ2-1,.,CASTKEGQNEQFF,TGTGCCAGCACTAAGGAGGGCCAGAATGAGCAGTTCTTC
.,TRBV6-5,TRBJ2-5,.,CASSYPRAPGRETQYF,TGTGCCAGCAGCTACCCCCGGGCGCCGGGGCGTGAGACCCAGTACTTC
.,TRBV2,TRBJ2-7,.,CASSDEGPASYEQYF,TGTGCCAGCAGTGATGAGGGTCCGGCATCCTACGAGCAGTACTTC
TRBD2,TRBV19,TRBJ2-7,.,CASSIGVAGVNEQYF,TGTGCCAGTAGTATAGGGGTAGCGGGGGTCAACGAGCAGTACTTC
TRBD2,TRBV18,TRBJ2-3,.,CASRTGVLTRLTSGIFTDTQYF,TGTGCCAGCCGTACAGGAGTACTGACTAGGTTGACTAGCGGGATCTTCACAGATACGCAGTATTTT
.,TRBV14,TRBJ2-1,.,CASSQLDPSSSYNEQFF,TGTGCCAGCAGCCAATTGGACCCTTCCTCGTCCTACAATGAGCAGTTCTTC
TRBD1,TRBV30,TRBJ1-5,.,CAWSVGTDSNQPQHF,TGTGCCTGGAGTGTAGGGACAGATAGCAATCAGCCCCAGCATTTT
TRBD1,TRBV28,TRBJ2-5,.,CATMTGEETQYF,TGTGCCACGATGACAGGGGAAGAGACCCAGTACTTC
.,TRBV6-5,TRBJ1-2,.,CAVEGFYGYTF,TGTGCCGTGGAAGGGTTCTATGGCTACACCTTC
.,TRBV9,TRBJ2-7,.,CASSGGWGTPDEQYF,TGTGCCAGCAGCGGAGGTTGGGGGACCCCTGACGAGCAGTACTTC
.,TRBV4-3,TRBJ2-1,.,CASSQDRLALYNEQFF,TGCGCCAGCAGCCAAGATAGGCTAGCACTTTACAATGAGCAGTTCTTC
.,TRBV9,TRBJ2-3,once,CASSVLDWDTQYF,TGTGCCAGCAGCGTACTAGATTGGGATACGCAGTATTTT
.,TRBV27,TRBJ2-3,.,CASSPEHSTDTQYF,TGTGCCAGCAGTCCGGAACATAGCACAGATACGCAGTATTTT
.,TRBV5-1,TRBJ2-2,few,CASSSGVTGELFF,TGCGCCAGCAGCTCAGGGGTCACCGGGGAGCTGTTTTTT
.,TRBV28,TRBJ2-2,.,CASRPTTENTGELFF,TGTGCCAGCAGACCCACCACAGAGAACACCGGGGAGCTGTTTTTT
TRBD2,TRBV28,TRBJ2-2,.,CASSFRREAHTGELFF,TGTGCCAGCAGTTTCCGTCGGGAGGCCCACACCGGGGAGCTGTTTTTT
.,TRBV11-3,TRBJ2-1,.,CASSLARGSYNEQFF,TGTGCCAGCAGCTTAGCGAGGGGCTCCTACAATGAGCAGTTCTTC